The 9 T cell receptor beta chains listed next were all sequenced from one sample in a study of T cells in tuberculosis. Measured with immunoSEQ multiplex PCR; TCRdb has only the in-frame clones, and not every one. The sample shows around 29,000 clones, 80% to 95% of them seen only once. Sequencing input: PBMCs. The receptors shown here come from a donor aged 10-29 years with latent tuberculosis or without tuberculosis infection.

The chain is built from TRBV15 and TRBJ1-4; possible D gene TRBD1, 5 bases. The germline gives CDR1 LNHNV, CDR2 YYDKDF (reference sequence). This CDR3 contains 15 residues. Trimming left V 5 bases short and J 0 bases short, with 10 bases between. CDR3 sequence (DNA): TGTGCCACCAGCTTAGGACACGCAACTAATGAAAAACTGTTTTTT. Residues: CATSLGHATNEKLFF.

The genes are TRBV4-1 and TRBJ2-7; no clear D gene. Germline CDR1 and CDR2: MGHRA and YSYEKL. This CDR3 is built from 15 residues. Between the trimmed V and J ends, which lost 0 bases and 2 bases, there was a span of 11 bases. The chain's CDR3 is CASSQDPDLTYEQYF. The DNA of the CDR3 is TGCGCCAGCAGCCAAGATCCTGACTTAACCTACGAGCAGTACTTC.

This clone has a handful of counts. The chain is built from TRBV7-9 and TRBJ1-2; 8 positions match TRBD1. The V gene end was trimmed by 5 bases and the J gene end by 8 bases; junction bases not matched to a gene: 4. This CDR3 is 12 amino acids long. CDR1 is SEHNR and CDR2 is FQNEAQ in the germline V gene (reference sequence). CDR3: CASSVTGEGYTF. CDR3 coding DNA: TGTGCCAGCAGCGTGACAGGGGAGGGCTACACCTTC. Variable domain in full (rest from reference TRBV7-9 and TRBJ1-2): DTGVSQNPRHKITKRGQNVTFRCDPISEHNRLYWYRQTLGQGPEFLTYFQNEAQLEKSRLLSDRFSAERPKGSFSTLEIQRTEQGDSAMYLCASSVTGEGYTFGSGTRLTVV.

This chain connects TRBV28 to TRBJ2-3, with a tentative D call TRBD2 (7 bases). The CDR3 length is 15 residues. With 2 bases removed from V and 5 bases from J, the gap between germline ends came to 14 bases. Germline CDR1 is MDHEN and CDR2 is SYDVKM. For the CDR3, the DNA is TGTGCCAGCAGTTTAATCGGGGGGCGCAGAGATACGCAGTATTTT. This gives the protein CASSLIGGRRDTQYF.

The chain combines TRBV5-1 with TRBJ2-3; TRBD2 agrees at 16 bases. There are 17 residues in the CDR3. J lost 1 base, V lost 4 bases, and 3 bases had no gene match. Germline V gives CDR1 SGHRS, CDR2 YFSETQ. The CDR3 coding sequence is TGCGCCAGCAGCCCCGGGACTAGCGGGGGGGGCACAGATACGCAGTATTTT. Encoded protein: CASSPGTSGGGTDTQYF.

The chain uses TRBV9 and TRBJ2-2, with a weak D call TRBD2 (6 bases). The germline gives CDR1 SGDLS, CDR2 YYNGEE. The CDR3 consists of 15 residues. Deletions cut 0 bases from V and 0 bases from J, with 6 bases between. The CDR3 is CASSVGGTNTGELFF. CDR3 DNA: TGTGCCAGCAGCGTAGGCGGGACGAACACCGGGGAGCTGTTTTTT.

J is TRBJ1-3 and V is TRBV9, with a weak D call TRBD1 (6 bases). V gave up 4 bases and J gave up 0 bases, with 11 bases separating them. Germline CDR1 SGDLS, CDR2 YYNGEE. The CDR3 loop spans 15 amino acids. The CDR3 DNA sequence: TGTGCCAGCAGCCTATACAGGGACTCTGGAAACACCATATATTTT. Amino acids: CASSLYRDSGNTIYF. Filled out from reference TRBV9 and TRBJ1-3, the complete variable domain reads DSGVTQTPKHLITATGQRVTLRCSPRSGDLSVYWYQQSLDQGLQFLIQYYNGEERAKGNILERFSAQQFPDLHSELNLSSLELGDSALYFCASSLYRDSGNTIYFGEGSWLTVV.

This chain uses TRBV7-9 with TRBJ2-7; 7 bases agree with TRBD2. From germline, CDR1 is SEHNR and CDR2 FQNEAQ (reference sequence). With 5 bases clipped from V and 5 bases from J, the junction kept 6 bases outside the gene matches. The CDR3 loop spans 13 amino acids. CDR3 amino acids: CASSRGLVDEQYF. The CDR3 DNA sequence: TGTGCCAGCAGCCGAGGACTAGTGGACGAGCAGTACTTC.

There are a few counts of this clone. The gene calls are TRBV6-5 and TRBJ1-5; 8 nucleotides match TRBD1. The CDR3 runs 14 residues. The V and J ends lost 2 bases and 5 bases, in that order; junction bases with no gene match: 2. Germline loops: CDR1 MNHEY, CDR2 SVGAGI. For the CDR3, the DNA is TGTGCCAGCAGTTACCAACAGGGGGATCAGCCCCAGCATTTT. This sequence encodes CASSYQQGDQPQHF.